The 15 T cell receptor beta chains presented below share a single source sample, sequenced in a study of T-cell memory formation after mild COVID-19. TCRdb used MiXCR to reprocess the 5' RACE reads, holding one entry per CDR3 protein. The top ten hold around 12% of the sample, which has approximately 570,000 distinct CDR3 sequences, about a sixth seen once. Input material: PBMCs or a T cell subset sorted from them (not recorded which). The source is an adult woman who had mild COVID-19 (a few samples of this study predate the infection). Cell type and time point are not known.

The chain carries TRBV29-1 and TRBJ2-7, with D uncertain. This CDR3 spans 14 amino acids. Looked up from germline, CDR1 is SQVTM and CDR2 is ANQGSEA. The ends were cut back, 2 bases at V and 2 bases at J, with 13 bases in the middle. The CDR3, as DNA: TGCAGCGTTGAAAAGGCGGACGGACCCTACGAGCAGTACTTC. Protein sequence: CSVEKADGPYEQYF.

This clonotype showed up just a few times. This chain connects TRBV7-2 to TRBJ2-3; unclear D gene. Trimming left V 5 bases short and J 4 bases short, with 16 bases between. The CDR3 loop spans 15 amino acids. Germline lookup yields CDR1 SGHTA and CDR2 FQGNSA. This chain's CDR3 is CASSAQNPLADTQYF. Written as DNA, the CDR3 is TGTGCCAGCAGCGCGCAAAACCCGCTAGCAGATACGCAGTATTTT.

The chain combines TRBV19 with TRBJ2-1; possible D gene TRBD2, 5 bases. This CDR3 contains 15 residues. Germline V CDR1 and CDR2: LNHDA, SQIVND (reference sequence). V was clipped by 6 bases and J by 0 bases, with 12 bases between them. CDR3 loop: CASSRLYSSYNEQFF. As DNA, the CDR3 is TGTGCCAGTAGCCGACTATATAGCTCCTACAATGAGCAGTTCTTC.

V is TRBV5-1 and J is TRBJ2-3, with 8 positions matching TRBD2. CDR1 and CDR2 (germline): SGHRS, YFSETQ. V was clipped by 4 bases and J by 1 base; unmatched bases: 8. The CDR3 is made up of 16 amino acids. The DNA of the CDR3 is TGCGCCAGCAGCCCCGGGAGCGGGAGACGCACAGATACGCAGTATTTT. Encoded protein: CASSPGSGRRTDTQYF.

The gene calls are TRBV11-2 and TRBJ2-7; 10 bases align to TRBD2. The CDR3 sequence is 14 residues long. CDR1 and CDR2 from the germline V gene are SGHAT and FQNNGV. J gave up 6 bases and V 6 bases, and 8 bases lay outside the gene matches. The CDR3 nucleotides read TGTGCCAGCAGTACTATAGCGGGGGGCGGCGAGCAGTACTTC. This codes for CASSTIAGGGEQYF.

This chain connects TRBV29-1 to TRBJ2-7; no clear D gene. CDR3 length equals 13 residues. V shed 6 bases and J shed 3 bases, with 15 bases lying between them. Germline CDR1 reads SQVTM; CDR2 reads ANQGSEA. Written as DNA, the CDR3 is TGCAGCGTCCTGACACTAATGGGCTACGAGCAGTACTTC. As protein: CSVLTLMGYEQYF.

The chain combines TRBV12-3 or TRBV12-4 with TRBJ2-2; TRBD1 matches 10 bases. V lost 3 bases, J lost 7 bases, and 11 bases stayed unmatched. The CDR3 extends over 17 amino acids. CDR3 DNA sequence: TGTGCCAGCAGTTTTAAGACAGGGGGCGCTCAGGGCGGGGAGCTGTTTTTT. It specifies CASSFKTGGAQGGELFF.

This clonotype was picked up one time. The chain joins TRBV11-1 to TRBJ2-3, with 8 bases matching TRBD1. CDR1 SGHAT and CDR2 FQDESV come from the germline V gene (reference sequence). This CDR3 contains 15 residues. With 3 bases clipped from V and 4 bases from J, the junction kept 6 bases outside the gene matches. The CDR3 nucleotides are TGTGCCAGCAGCTTCCGGGACAGGTACCCAGATACGCAGTATTTT. This translates into CASSFRDRYPDTQYF.

The chain uses TRBV6-1 and TRBJ1-2; the D is unclear. Trimming removed 2 bases at V and 1 base at J, with 8 bases between. In germline, CDR1 is MNHNS, CDR2 SASEGT. The CDR3 spans 14 residues. CDR3 nucleotide sequence: TGTGCCAGCAGTGAATGGGCAGATAACTATGGCTACACCTTC. This translates into CASSEWADNYGYTF.

This sequence joins TRBV20-1 and TRBJ1-2, with D possibly TRBD1 on 6 matching bases. V dropped 2 bases and J dropped 8 bases, with 15 bases sitting between them. Germline assignment: CDR1 DFQATT and CDR2 SNEGSKA (reference sequence). This CDR3 is built from 13 residues. The CDR3 DNA reads TGCAGTGCTAGAACGGAGGGGGGTTTCGGCTACACCTTC. This translates into CSARTEGGFGYTF.

V is TRBV7-9 and J is TRBJ1-2; 8 bases align to TRBD1. CDR3 length: 14 residues. Germline CDR1 SEHNR, CDR2 FQNEAQ (reference sequence). J was trimmed by 9 bases and V by 4 bases; bases with no gene match: 10. The CDR3 DNA reads as TGTGCCAGCAGCTCGACAGGGGCTCCACGATGCTACACCTTC. Protein sequence: CASSSTGAPRCYTF.

In this sample, this clonotype turned up many times. The V gene is TRBV7-2, the J gene TRBJ2-3; D might be TRBD1 (7 bases). Germline CDR1 and CDR2: SGHTA and FQGNSA. V lost 4 bases and J lost 9, with 11 bases in between. The CDR3 consists of 12 residues. This CDR3 reads CASSSGGRTQYF. CDR3 nucleotide sequence: TGTGCCAGCAGCTCAGGGGGGAGAACGCAGTATTTT.

V usage is TRBV4-1 and J usage is TRBJ1-5; TRBD1 agrees at 7 bases. The CDR3 covers 16 residues. The germline gives CDR1 MGHRA, CDR2 YSYEKL. V lost 2 bases and J lost 5; bases outside the gene matches: 9. The CDR3 DNA reads as TGCGCCAGCAGCCAATCCGGGACAGACCTGTATCAGCCCCAGCATTTT. As protein: CASSQSGTDLYQPQHF.

The V call is TRBV12-3 or TRBV12-4, the J call TRBJ1-5; TRBD1 matches at 7 bases. CDR3 length: 14 amino acids. V was pared by 4 bases and J by 5 bases, with 5 bases of the junction left unmatched. The CDR3 sequence: CASSSQGFHQPQHF. CDR3 in DNA: TGTGCCAGCAGTTCACAGGGGTTCCATCAGCCCCAGCATTTT.

This clonotype was seen a handful of times. The rearrangement joins TRBV29-1 to TRBJ2-4, with 11 bases that match TRBD1. Germline lookup yields CDR1 SQVTM and CDR2 ANQGSEA. The CDR3 totals 15 residues. V trimming: 5 bases; J trimming: 1 base; junction bases outside the gene matches: 4. In DNA, the CDR3 is TGCAGCGTTCGTGGGACAGGGGGTGCCAAAAACATTCAGTACTTC. This gives the protein CSVRGTGGAKNIQYF.